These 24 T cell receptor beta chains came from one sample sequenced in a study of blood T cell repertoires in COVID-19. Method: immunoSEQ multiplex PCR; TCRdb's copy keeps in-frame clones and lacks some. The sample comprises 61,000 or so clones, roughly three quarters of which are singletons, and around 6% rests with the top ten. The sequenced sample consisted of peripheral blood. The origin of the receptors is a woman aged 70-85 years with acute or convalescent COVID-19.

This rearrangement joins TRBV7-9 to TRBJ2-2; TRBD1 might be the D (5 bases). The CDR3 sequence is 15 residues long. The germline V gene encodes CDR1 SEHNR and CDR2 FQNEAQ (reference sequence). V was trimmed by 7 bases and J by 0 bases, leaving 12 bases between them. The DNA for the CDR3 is TGTGCCAGCACCTGGGGCTTTACGAACACCGGGGAGCTGTTTTTT. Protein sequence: CASTWGFTNTGELFF.

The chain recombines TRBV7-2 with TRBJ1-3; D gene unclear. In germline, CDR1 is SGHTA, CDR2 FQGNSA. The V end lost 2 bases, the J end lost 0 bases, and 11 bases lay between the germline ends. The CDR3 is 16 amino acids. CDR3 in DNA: TGTGCCAGCAGCTTAAATCTACTCGACTCTGGAAACACCATATATTTT. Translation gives CASSLNLLDSGNTIYF.

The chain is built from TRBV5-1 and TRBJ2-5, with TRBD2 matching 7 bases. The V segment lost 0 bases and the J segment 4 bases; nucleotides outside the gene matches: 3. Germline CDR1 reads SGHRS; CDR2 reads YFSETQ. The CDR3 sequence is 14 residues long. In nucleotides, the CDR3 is TGCGCCAGCAGCTTGGCCCCGGGAGGAGAGACCCAGTACTTC. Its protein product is CASSLAPGGETQYF.

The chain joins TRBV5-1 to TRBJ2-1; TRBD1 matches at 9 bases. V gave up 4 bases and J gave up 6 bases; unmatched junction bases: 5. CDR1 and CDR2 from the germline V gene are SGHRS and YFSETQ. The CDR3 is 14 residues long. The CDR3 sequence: CASSGRTGVNEQFF. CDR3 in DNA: TGCGCCAGCAGCGGGCGGACAGGGGTCAATGAGCAGTTCTTC.

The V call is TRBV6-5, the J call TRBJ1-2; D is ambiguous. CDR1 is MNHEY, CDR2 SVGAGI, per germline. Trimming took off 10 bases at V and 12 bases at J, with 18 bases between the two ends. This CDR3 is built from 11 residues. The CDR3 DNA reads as TGTGCCATCTACGACACCCCGGCCCACACCTTC. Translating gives CAIYDTPAHTF.

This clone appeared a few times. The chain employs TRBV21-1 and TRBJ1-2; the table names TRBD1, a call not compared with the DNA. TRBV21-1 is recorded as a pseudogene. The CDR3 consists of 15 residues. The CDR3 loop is CASSSLTGGSYGYTF. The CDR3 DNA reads TGTGCCAGCAGCTCACTTACAGGGGGCTCTTATGGCTACACCTTC.

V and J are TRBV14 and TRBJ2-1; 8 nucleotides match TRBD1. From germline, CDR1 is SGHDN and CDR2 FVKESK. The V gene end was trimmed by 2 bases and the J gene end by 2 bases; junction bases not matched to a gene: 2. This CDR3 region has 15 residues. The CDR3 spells CASSQLTGAYNEQFF. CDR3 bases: TGTGCCAGCAGCCAACTGACAGGGGCCTACAATGAGCAGTTCTTC.

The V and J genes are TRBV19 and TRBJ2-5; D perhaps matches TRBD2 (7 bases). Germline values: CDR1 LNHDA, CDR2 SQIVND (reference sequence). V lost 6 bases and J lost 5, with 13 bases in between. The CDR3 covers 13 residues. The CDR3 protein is CASRSRGAETQYF. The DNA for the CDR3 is TGTGCCAGTAGATCCCGGGGGGCGGAGACCCAGTACTTC.

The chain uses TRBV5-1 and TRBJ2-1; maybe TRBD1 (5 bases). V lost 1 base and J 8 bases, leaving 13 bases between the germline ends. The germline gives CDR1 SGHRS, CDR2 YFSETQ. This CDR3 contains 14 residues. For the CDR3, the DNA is TGCGCCAGCAGCTTGTATCAGGGTGGCGATGAGCAGTTCTTC. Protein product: CASSLYQGGDEQFF.

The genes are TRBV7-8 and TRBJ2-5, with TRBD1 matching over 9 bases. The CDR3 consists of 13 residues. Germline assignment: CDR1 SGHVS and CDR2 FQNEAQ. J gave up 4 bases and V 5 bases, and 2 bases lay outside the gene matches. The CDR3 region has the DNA TGTGCCAGCAGCCAGGACAGGGGAGAGACCCAGTACTTC. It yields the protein CASSQDRGETQYF.

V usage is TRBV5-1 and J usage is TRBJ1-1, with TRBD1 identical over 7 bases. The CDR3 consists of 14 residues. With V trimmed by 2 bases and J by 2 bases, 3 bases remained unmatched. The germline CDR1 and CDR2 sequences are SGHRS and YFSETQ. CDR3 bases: TGCGCCAGCAGCTTAGGGACAGTCAACACTGAAGCTTTCTTT. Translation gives CASSLGTVNTEAFF.

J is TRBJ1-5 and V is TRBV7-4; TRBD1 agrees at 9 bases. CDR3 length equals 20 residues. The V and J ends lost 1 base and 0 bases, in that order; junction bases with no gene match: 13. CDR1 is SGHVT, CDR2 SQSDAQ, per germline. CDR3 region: CASSLGSDRGGGHSNQPQHF. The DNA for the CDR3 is TGTGCCAGCAGCTTAGGGTCGGACAGGGGAGGGGGCCATAGCAATCAGCCCCAGCATTTT.

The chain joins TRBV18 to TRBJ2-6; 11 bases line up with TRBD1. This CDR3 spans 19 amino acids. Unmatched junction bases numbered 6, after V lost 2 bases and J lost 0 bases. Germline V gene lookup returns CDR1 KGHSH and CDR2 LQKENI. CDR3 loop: CASSPSDGTGGSGANVLTF. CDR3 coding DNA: TGTGCCAGCTCACCAAGTGACGGGACAGGGGGCTCTGGGGCCAACGTCCTGACTTTC. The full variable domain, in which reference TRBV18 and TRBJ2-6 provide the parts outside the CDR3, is NAGVMQNPRHLVRRRGQEARLRCSPMKGHSHVYWYRQLPEEGLKFMVYLQKENIIDESGMPKERFSAEFPKEGPSILRIQQVVRGDSAAYFCASSPSDGTGGSGANVLTFGAGSRLTVL.

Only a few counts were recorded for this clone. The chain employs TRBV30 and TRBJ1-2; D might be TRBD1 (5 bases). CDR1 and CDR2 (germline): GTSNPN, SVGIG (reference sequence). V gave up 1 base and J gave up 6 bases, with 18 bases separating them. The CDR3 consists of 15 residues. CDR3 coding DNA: TGTGCCTGGAGTGAACCGGGGACTGCAGTTAATGGCTACACCTTC. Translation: CAWSEPGTAVNGYTF. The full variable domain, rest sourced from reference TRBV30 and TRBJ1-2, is SQTIHQWPATLVQPVGSPLSLECTVEGTSNPNLYWYRQAAGRGLQLLFYSVGIGQISSEVPQNLSASRPQDRQFILSSKKLLLSDSGFYLCAWSEPGTAVNGYTFGSGTRLTVV.

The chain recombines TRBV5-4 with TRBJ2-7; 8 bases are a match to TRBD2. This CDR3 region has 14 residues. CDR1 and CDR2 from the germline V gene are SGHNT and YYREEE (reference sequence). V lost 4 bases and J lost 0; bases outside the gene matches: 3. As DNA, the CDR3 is TGTGCCAGCAGCCGACGGGGGGGCTCCTACGAGCAGTACTTC. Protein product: CASSRRGGSYEQYF.

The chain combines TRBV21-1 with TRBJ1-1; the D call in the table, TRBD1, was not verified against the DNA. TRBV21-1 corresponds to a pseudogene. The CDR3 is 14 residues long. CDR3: CASSGQRGDTEAFF. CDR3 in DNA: TGTGCCAGCAGCGGACAGAGGGGAGACACTGAAGCTTTCTTT.

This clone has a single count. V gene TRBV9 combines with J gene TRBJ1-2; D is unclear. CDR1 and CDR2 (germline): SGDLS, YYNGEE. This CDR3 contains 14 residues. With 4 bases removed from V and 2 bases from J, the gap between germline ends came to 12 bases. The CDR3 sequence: CASSPARENYGYTF. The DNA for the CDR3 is TGTGCCAGCAGCCCAGCGAGGGAGAACTATGGCTACACCTTC.

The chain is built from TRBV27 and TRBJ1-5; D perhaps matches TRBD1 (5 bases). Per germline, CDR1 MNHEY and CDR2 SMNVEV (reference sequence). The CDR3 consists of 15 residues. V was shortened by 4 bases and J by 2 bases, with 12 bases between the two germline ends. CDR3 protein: CASSSLGVGNQPQHF. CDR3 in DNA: TGTGCCAGCAGTTCCCTAGGGGTCGGCAATCAGCCCCAGCATTTT.

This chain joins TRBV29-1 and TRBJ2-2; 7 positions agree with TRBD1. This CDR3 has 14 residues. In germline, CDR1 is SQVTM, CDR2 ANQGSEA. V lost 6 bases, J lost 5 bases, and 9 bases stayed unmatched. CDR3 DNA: TGCAGCGTCAAACGACAGGGCGGGACCGGGGAGCTGTTTTTT. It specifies CSVKRQGGTGELFF.

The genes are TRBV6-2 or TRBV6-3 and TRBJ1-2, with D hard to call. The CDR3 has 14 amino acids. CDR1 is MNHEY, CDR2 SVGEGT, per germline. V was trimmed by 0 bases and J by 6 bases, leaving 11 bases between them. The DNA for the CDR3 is TGTGCCAGCAGTTACTCGAGCGGCTCCAATGGCTACACCTTC. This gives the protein CASSYSSGSNGYTF.

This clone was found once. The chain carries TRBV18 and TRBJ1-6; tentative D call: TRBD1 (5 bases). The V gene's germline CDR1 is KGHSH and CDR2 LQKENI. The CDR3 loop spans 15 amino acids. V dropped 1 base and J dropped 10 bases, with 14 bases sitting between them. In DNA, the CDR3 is TGTGCCAGCTCACCACTGCAGGGTTTAGAGTCACCCCTCCACTTT. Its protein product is CASSPLQGLESPLHF.

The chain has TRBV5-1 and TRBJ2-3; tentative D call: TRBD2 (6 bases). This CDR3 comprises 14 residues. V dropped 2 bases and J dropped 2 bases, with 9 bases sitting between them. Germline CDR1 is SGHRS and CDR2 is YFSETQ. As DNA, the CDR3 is TGCGCCAGCAGCTTTGGGGACTCCACAGATACGCAGTATTTT. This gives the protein CASSFGDSTDTQYF.

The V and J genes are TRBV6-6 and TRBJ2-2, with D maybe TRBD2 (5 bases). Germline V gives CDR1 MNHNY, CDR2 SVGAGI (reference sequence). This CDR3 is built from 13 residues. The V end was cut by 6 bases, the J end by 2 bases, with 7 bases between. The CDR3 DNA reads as TGTGCCAGCAGGGGGAGCAACACCGGGGAGCTGTTTTTT. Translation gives CASRGSNTGELFF.

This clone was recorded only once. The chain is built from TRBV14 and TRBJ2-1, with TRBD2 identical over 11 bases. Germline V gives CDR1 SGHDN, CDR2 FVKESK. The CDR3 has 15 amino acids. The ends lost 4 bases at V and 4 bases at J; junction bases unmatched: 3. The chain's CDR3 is CASSLLAGGYNEQFF. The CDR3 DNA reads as TGTGCCAGCAGCCTCTTAGCGGGGGGGTACAATGAGCAGTTCTTC. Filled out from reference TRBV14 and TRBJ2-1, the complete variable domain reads EAGVTQFPSHSVIEKGQTVTLRCDPISGHDNLYWYRRVMGKEIKFLLHFVKESKQDESGMPNNRFLAERTGGTYSTLKVQPAELEDSGVYFCASSLLAGGYNEQFFGPGTRLTVL.